This T cell receptor beta chain appears in the sequencing data of a study of T cells expressing NK-cell markers. Regarding this clonotype: Its target is unknown.

TCRdb re-called the 5' RACE reads, yielding one record per CDR3 amino acid sequence without DNA. The table for this sample gives about 150,000 distinct CDR3 sequences. This CDR3 has 15 amino acids. The germline V gene encodes CDR1 MNHNY and CDR2 SVGAGI (reference sequence). Notes on the study in general: In 5 or 6 donors, dominant NKG2C+ clonotypes were about 1.0-8% of CD8+ T cells.

V usage is TRBV6-6 and J usage is TRBJ2-1; TCRdb's D call of TRBD1 is untestable without DNA. This clonotype was obtained from a woman in her fifties or sixties in good health. The sequencing sample was made of blood T cells: a sorted CD56 or NKG2C T cell subset, CD4+ or CD8+ T cells, or bulk PBMC T cells (not recorded which). The CDR3 loop is CASSSGTGLYNEQFF.